These 6 T cell receptor beta chains came from one sample sequenced in a study of response to subunit inactivated influenza vaccine. A single record per CDR3 protein comes from TCRdb applying MiXCR to the RT-PCR reads. The table includes approximately 500,000 distinct CDR3 sequences, approximately 22% detected once. These same records also appear under a second study, on T cells expressing NK-cell markers. From that report: The authors generated TCR beta cDNA through 5'RACE template switching with UMIs.

The sequences come from CD4+ T cells sorted from PBMCs, collected about 11 days after vaccination. Every receptor here comes from a man aged 45-65 years who received an inactivated influenza vaccine.

The chain combines TRBV5-1 with TRBJ1-1, with 9 bases matching TRBD1. J was trimmed by 4 bases and V by 5 bases; bases with no gene match: 6. CDR1 is SGHRS and CDR2 is YFSETQ in the germline V gene. The CDR3 spans 14 residues. DNA for the CDR3: TGCGCCAGCAGACGACAGGGGGGAAGCACTGAAGCTTTCTTT. Protein: CASRRQGGSTEAFF.

This clonotype was seen a handful of times. The chain uses TRBV7-2 and TRBJ2-3; the D is unclear. The ends were cut back, 1 base at V and 2 bases at J, with 7 bases in the middle. Germline CDR1 and CDR2: SGHTA and FQGNSA. This CDR3 comprises 14 residues. For the CDR3, the DNA is TGTGCCAGCAGCTTAGGCGTCGCCACAGATACGCAGTATTTT. Translated: CASSLGVATDTQYF.

The chain's CDR3 is CASSFGGLAGGLGNEQFF. In DNA form, the CDR3 reads TGTGCCAGCAGCTTTGGGGGACTAGCGGGAGGCCTTGGCAATGAGCAGTTCTTC. The rearrangement joins TRBV11-2 to TRBJ2-1; 15 positions match TRBD2. The CDR3 length is 18 residues. Losses at the gene ends were 3 bases for V and 6 bases for J; bases not matched to a gene: 9. CDR1 is SGHAT and CDR2 is FQNNGV in the germline V gene.

This sequence joins TRBV4-3 and TRBJ1-2; a possible D gene is TRBD1 (5 bases). In germline, CDR1 is LGHNA, CDR2 YSLEER. The CDR3 runs 16 residues. The ends were cut back, 0 bases at V and 2 bases at J, with 13 bases in the middle. The CDR3 DNA reads as TGCGCCAGCAGCCAAGAGGGGATAGGGGCGAACTATGGCTACACCTTC. Protein: CASSQEGIGANYGYTF.

This clonotype appeared a few times. The chain recombines TRBV20-1 with TRBJ2-1, with D tentatively TRBD1 (6 bases). With 6 bases removed from V and 10 bases from J, the gap between germline ends came to 16 bases. CDR1 is DFQATT and CDR2 is SNEGSKA in the germline V gene (reference sequence). There are 12 residues in the CDR3. The CDR3 reads CSALHLQGEQFF. The CDR3 nucleotides read TGCAGTGCCCTTCATCTTCAGGGGGAGCAGTTCTTC.

The gene calls are TRBV20-1 and TRBJ2-1, with 14 bases aligning to TRBD2. The CDR3 runs to 17 residues. Trimming at V came to 3 bases and at J to 7 bases, leaving 11 bases not matched to a gene. Germline CDR1 and CDR2: DFQATT and SNEGSKA (reference sequence). DNA of the CDR3: TGCAGTGCTAGGGGACTAGCGGGAGTAAGTCAGGGAAATGAGCAGTTCTTC. Protein sequence: CSARGLAGVSQGNEQFF.